This T cell receptor beta chain was recorded in a study of T cell repertoires in cytomegalovirus infection. Findings and limits, study-wide: The cumulative frequency of public TCR beta families identified carriers of CMV plus the relevant HLA.

MiXCR, run by TCRdb on the reads, gives a single entry per CDR3 protein. The sample consists of about 480,000 distinct CDR3 sequences, around a third of them appearing once. This clonotype was picked up a small number of times. Its antigen is unknown. This CDR3 spans 14 amino acids. Germline V gene lookup returns CDR1 MNHEY and CDR2 SVGAGI. The ends were cut back, 4 bases at V and 5 bases at J, with 11 bases in the middle. V usage is TRBV6-5 and J usage is TRBJ2-2, with D possibly TRBD2 on 6 matching bases. The sequencing used cultured PBMCs, collected from culture after CMV antigen stimulation. The sequence was collected from a human donor in good health (CMV status not recorded). Some clones in this sample may be carry-over from other donors' samples. The CDR3 DNA reads as TGTGCCAGCAGTTCCGTGGGACTTACCGGGGAGCTGTTTTTT. As protein: CASSSVGLTGELFF.